The 11 T cell receptor beta chains reported below all come from one sample, sequenced in a study of regulatory T cells in long-lasting Graves disease. The sample's time point: persistent/refractory GD, antithyroid drugs over 5 years with positive TRAb. Preparation of the TCR library used RNA extracted from PBMCs. The TCR beta library used iRepertoire HTBI primers with Arm-PCR amplification of CDR3. From the multiplex PCR reads, TCRdb called clonotypes with MiXCR, one entry per CDR3 protein. The table shows roughly 400,000 distinct CDR3 sequences, with approximately 22% occurring only once. The sample in question was peripheral blood mononuclear cells (PBMCs), obtained when the disease was refractory, from a patient treated with antithyroid drugs. These receptors all come from a female donor with Graves disease.

This clonotype has at least ten counts. The chain is built from TRBV27 and TRBJ1-2, with D possibly being TRBD1 (5 bases). The CDR3 is made up of 13 amino acids. V lost 3 bases to trimming and J lost 8 bases, with 13 bases between them. The germline gives CDR1 MNHEY, CDR2 SMNVEV (reference sequence). Here the CDR3 DNA reads TGTGCCAGCAGTTTTCTAGGGGCGGGAGGCTACACCTTC. Translated, it gives CASSFLGAGGYTF.

V and J are TRBV28 and TRBJ1-4; D not certain. V was shortened by 1 base and J by 3 bases, with 12 bases between the two germline ends. CDR3 size: 16 residues. In germline, CDR1 is MDHEN, CDR2 SYDVKM. The chain's CDR3 is CASSLSGAASNEKLFF. For the CDR3, the DNA is TGTGCCAGCAGTTTATCAGGAGCCGCCTCTAATGAAAAACTGTTTTTT.

This sequence joins TRBV28 and TRBJ2-1; 7 nucleotides agree with TRBD2. V shed 3 bases and J 5 bases; nucleotides not matched to a gene: 7. The CDR3 covers 15 residues. Per the germline V gene, CDR1 is MDHEN and CDR2 is SYDVKM. The CDR3 loop reads CASSFVAGANNEQFF. In DNA form, the CDR3 reads TGTGCCAGCAGTTTTGTTGCGGGAGCAAACAATGAGCAGTTCTTC.

Regarding this clonotype: This may be a read error, as it is one base from a much larger clone. The chain recombines TRBV19 with TRBJ2-5; 7 nucleotides match TRBD1. Looked up from germline, CDR1 is LNHDA and CDR2 is SQIVND (reference sequence). Unmatched junction bases numbered 6, after V lost 6 bases and J lost 2 bases. This CDR3 comprises 14 residues. As DNA, the CDR3 is TGTGCCAGTAGCCCTCTGGACAGGCAAGAGACCCAGTACTTC. Its translation: CASSPLDRQETQYF.

This clonotype was found many times. The J gene is TRBJ1-2, the V gene TRBV7-6; no definite D call. CDR3 length: 13 amino acids. Germline CDR1 is SGHVS and CDR2 is FNYEAQ. V was shortened by 2 bases and J by 6 bases, with 10 bases between the two germline ends. CDR3 sequence (DNA): TGTGCCAGCAGCTTAAGCCCCCGCGATGGCTACACCTTC. Translation gives CASSLSPRDGYTF.

This clonotype has a handful of counts. The V call is TRBV6-1, the J call TRBJ2-7; either TRBD1 or TRBD2 may supply D (6 bases each). The CDR3 is 14 residues long. V dropped 8 bases and J dropped 1 base, with 15 bases sitting between them. CDR1 and CDR2 (germline): MNHNS, SASEGT. The CDR3, as DNA: TGTGCCAGCGGTAGAGGCGGGACATCCTACGAGCAGTACTTC. The encoded protein is CASGRGGTSYEQYF.

This chain uses TRBV18 with TRBJ2-7, with unresolved D. The CDR3 is made up of 15 amino acids. V dropped 2 bases and J dropped 1 base, with 12 bases sitting between them. CDR1 and CDR2 (germline): KGHSH, LQKENI. The CDR3 DNA reads TGTGCCAGCTCACCAATAGGGCACCAATCCTACGAGCAGTACTTC. Protein: CASSPIGHQSYEQYF.

This clonotype has ten or more counts. The CDR3 sequence is CASSSLAGEETQYF. The CDR3 coding sequence is TGTGCCAGCAGTTCCCTAGCGGGAGAAGAGACCCAGTACTTC. The chain combines TRBV28 with TRBJ2-5, with 10 bases aligning to TRBD2. The CDR3 contains 14 residues. Germline V CDR1 and CDR2: MDHEN, SYDVKM. With 4 bases clipped from V and 3 bases from J, the junction kept 2 bases outside the gene matches.

This clonotype appeared many times. J is TRBJ1-2 and V is TRBV28; 10 bases match TRBD1. With 2 bases clipped from V and 6 bases from J, the junction kept 6 bases outside the gene matches. The CDR3 has 15 residues. Germline-derived CDR1 and CDR2 are MDHEN and SYDVKM. The chain's CDR3 is CASSLPRQGADGYTF. The CDR3 DNA reads as TGTGCCAGCAGTTTACCCCGACAGGGGGCGGATGGCTACACCTTC.

The chain is built from TRBV5-1 and TRBJ2-2; 13 bases agree with TRBD2. Unmatched junction bases numbered 9, after V lost 4 bases and J lost 0 bases. Germline lookup yields CDR1 SGHRS and CDR2 YFSETQ. The CDR3 length is 19 residues. CDR3 sequence reads: CASSRTSGLAGTNTGELFF. CDR3 DNA sequence: TGCGCCAGCAGCAGAACCTCGGGACTAGCGGGGACGAACACCGGGGAGCTGTTTTTT.

This clonotype was seen ten or more times. The chain joins TRBV12-3 or TRBV12-4 to TRBJ1-5; 8 positions match TRBD1. V dropped 5 bases and J dropped 4; count of bases not matched to a gene: 10. The CDR3 sequence is 16 residues long. As DNA, the CDR3 is TGTGCCAGCAGTCCCCCCGGGACAGGACTTAATCAGCCCCAGCATTTT. This gives the protein CASSPPGTGLNQPQHF.